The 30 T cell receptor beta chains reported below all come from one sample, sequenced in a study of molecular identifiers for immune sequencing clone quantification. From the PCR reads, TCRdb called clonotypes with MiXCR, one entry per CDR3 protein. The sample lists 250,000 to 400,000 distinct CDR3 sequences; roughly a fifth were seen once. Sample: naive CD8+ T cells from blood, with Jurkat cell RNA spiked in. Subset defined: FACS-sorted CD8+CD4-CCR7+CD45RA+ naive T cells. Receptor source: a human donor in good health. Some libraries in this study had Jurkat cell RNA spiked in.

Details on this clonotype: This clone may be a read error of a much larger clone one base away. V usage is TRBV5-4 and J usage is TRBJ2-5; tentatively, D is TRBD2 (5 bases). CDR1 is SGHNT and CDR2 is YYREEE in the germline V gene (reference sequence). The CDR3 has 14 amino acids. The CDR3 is CASSLVGDQGTQYF. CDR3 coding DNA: TGTGCCAGCAGCTTGGTCGGGGATCAAGGGACCCAGTACTTC. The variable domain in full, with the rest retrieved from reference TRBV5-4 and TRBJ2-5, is ETGVTQSPTHLIKTRGQQVTLRCSSQSGHNTVSWYQQALGQGPQFIFQYYREEENGRGNFPPRFSGLQFPNYSSELNVNALELDDSALYLCASSLVGDQGTQYFGPGTRLLVL.

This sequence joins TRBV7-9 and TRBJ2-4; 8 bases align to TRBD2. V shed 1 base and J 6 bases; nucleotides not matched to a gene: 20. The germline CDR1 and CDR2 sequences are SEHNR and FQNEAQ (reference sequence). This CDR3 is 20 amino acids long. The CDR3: CASSLDPPRAGGTFGNIQYF. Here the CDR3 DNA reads TGTGCCAGCAGCTTAGACCCCCCGAGGGCGGGGGGTACCTTCGGAAACATTCAGTACTTC.

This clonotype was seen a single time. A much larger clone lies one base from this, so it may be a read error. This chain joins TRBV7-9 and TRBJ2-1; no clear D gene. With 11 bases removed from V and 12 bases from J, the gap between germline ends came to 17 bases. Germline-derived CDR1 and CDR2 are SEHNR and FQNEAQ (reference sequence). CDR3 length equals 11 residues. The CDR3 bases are TGTGCCGGCAAGGACCTGCTGGGGCAGTTCTTC. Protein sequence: CAGKDLLGQFF.

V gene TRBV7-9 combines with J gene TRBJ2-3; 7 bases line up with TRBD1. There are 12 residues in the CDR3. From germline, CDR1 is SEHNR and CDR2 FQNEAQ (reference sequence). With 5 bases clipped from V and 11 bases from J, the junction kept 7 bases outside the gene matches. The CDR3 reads CASSQRQGEQYF. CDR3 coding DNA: TGTGCCAGCAGCCAAAGACAGGGAGAGCAGTATTTT. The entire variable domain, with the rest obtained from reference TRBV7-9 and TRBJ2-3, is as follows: DTGVSQNPRHKITKRGQNVTFRCDPISEHNRLYWYRQTLGQGPEFLTYFQNEAQLEKSRLLSDRFSAERPKGSFSTLEIQRTEQGDSAMYLCASSQRQGEQYFGPGTRLTVL.

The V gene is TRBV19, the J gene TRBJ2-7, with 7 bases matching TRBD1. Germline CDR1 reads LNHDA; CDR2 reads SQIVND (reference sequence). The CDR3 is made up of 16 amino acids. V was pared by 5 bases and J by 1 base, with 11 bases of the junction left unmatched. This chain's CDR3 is CASSPDRGQRSYEQYF. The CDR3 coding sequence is TGTGCCAGTAGTCCAGACCGGGGACAGAGATCCTACGAGCAGTACTTC.

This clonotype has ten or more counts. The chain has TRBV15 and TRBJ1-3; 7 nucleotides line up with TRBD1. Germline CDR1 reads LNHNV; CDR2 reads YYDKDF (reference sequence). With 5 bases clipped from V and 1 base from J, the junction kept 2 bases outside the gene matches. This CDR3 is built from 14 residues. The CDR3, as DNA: TGTGCCACCAGCGAGGGACAGTCTGGAAACACCATATATTTT. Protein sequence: CATSEGQSGNTIYF.

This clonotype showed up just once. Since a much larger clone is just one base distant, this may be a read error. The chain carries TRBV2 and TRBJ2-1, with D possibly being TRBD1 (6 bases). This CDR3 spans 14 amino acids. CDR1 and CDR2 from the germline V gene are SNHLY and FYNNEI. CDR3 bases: TGTGCCGGCAGTGATACAGGGTCCTACAATGAGCAGTTCTTC. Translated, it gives CAGSDTGSYNEQFF.

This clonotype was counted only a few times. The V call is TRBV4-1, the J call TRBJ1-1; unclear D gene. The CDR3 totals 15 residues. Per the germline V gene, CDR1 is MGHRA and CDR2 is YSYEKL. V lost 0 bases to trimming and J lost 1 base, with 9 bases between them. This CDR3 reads CASSQDQASNTEAFF. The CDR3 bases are TGCGCCAGCAGCCAAGATCAGGCTTCGAACACTGAAGCTTTCTTT.

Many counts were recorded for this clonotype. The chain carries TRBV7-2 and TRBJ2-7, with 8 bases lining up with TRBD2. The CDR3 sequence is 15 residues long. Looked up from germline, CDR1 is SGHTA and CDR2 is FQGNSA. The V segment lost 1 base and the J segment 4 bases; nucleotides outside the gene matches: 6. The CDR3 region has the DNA TGTGCCAGCAGCTTAGGTCGGAAGCGGGAGTACGAGCAGTACTTC. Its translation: CASSLGRKREYEQYF.

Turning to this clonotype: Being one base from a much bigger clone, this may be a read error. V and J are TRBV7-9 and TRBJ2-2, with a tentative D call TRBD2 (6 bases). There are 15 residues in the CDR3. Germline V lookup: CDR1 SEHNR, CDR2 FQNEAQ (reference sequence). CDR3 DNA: TGTGCCAGCAGCTTTCCTCGGGGGAATACCGGGGGGCTGTTTTTT. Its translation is CASSFPRGNTGGLFF.

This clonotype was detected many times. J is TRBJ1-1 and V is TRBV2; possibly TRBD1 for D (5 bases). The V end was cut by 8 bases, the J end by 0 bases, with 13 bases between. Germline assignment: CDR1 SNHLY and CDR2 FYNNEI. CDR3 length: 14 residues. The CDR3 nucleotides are TGTGCCAGCGGATTCCAGGGCCTGAACACTGAAGCTTTCTTT. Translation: CASGFQGLNTEAFF.

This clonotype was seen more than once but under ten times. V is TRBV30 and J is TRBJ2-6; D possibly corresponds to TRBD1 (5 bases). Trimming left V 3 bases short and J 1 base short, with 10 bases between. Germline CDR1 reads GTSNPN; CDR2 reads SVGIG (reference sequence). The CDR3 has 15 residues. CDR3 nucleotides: TGTGCCTGGAGAGACCAGGGTTCTGGGGCCAACGTCCTGACTTTC. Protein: CAWRDQGSGANVLTF.

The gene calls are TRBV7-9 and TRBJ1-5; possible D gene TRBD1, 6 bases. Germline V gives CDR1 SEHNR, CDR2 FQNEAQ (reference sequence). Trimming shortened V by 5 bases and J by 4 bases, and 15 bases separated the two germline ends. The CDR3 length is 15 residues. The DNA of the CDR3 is TGTGCCAGCAGCCCCGGACAGTTTGAAAATCAGCCCCAGCATTTT. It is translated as CASSPGQFENQPQHF. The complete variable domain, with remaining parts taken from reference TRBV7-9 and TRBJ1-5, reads DTGVSQNPRHKITKRGQNVTFRCDPISEHNRLYWYRQTLGQGPEFLTYFQNEAQLEKSRLLSDRFSAERPKGSFSTLEIQRTEQGDSAMYLCASSPGQFENQPQHFGDGTRLSIL.

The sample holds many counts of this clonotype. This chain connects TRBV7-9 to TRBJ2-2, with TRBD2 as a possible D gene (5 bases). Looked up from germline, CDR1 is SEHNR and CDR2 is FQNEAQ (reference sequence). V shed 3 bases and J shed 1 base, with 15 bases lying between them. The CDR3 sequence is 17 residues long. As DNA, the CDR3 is TGTGCCAGCAGCTTCCCAAGGGAGACAATGAACACCGGGGAGCTGTTTTTT. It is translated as CASSFPRETMNTGELFF.

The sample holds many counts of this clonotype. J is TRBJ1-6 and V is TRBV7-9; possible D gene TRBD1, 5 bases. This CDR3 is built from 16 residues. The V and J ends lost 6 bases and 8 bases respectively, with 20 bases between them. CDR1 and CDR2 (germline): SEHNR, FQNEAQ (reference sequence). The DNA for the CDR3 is TGTGCCAGCAGAGCCCGGGACCTACGATCGGATTCACCCCTCCACTTT. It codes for CASRARDLRSDSPLHF.

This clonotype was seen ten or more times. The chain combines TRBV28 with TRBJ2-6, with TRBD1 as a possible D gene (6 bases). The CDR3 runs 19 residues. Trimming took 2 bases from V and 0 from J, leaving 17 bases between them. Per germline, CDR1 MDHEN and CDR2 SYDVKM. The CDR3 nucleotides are TGTGCCAGCAGTTTACTAGCCTTGGCAGGGGCCTCTGGGGCCAACGTCCTGACTTTC. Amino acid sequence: CASSLLALAGASGANVLTF.

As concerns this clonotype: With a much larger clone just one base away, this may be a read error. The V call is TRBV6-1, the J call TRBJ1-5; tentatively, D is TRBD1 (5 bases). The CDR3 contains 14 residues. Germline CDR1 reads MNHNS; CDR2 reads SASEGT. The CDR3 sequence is CDSSETGWGQPQHF. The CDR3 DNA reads TGTGACAGCAGTGAAACAGGATGGGGGCAGCCCCAGCATTTT.

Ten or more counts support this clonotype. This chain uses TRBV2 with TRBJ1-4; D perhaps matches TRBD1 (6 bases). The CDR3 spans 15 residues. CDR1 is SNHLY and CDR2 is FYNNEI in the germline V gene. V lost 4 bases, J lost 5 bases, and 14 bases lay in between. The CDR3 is CASSVGTPFNEKLFF. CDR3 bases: TGTGCCAGCAGTGTTGGGACACCGTTCAATGAAAAACTGTTTTTT.

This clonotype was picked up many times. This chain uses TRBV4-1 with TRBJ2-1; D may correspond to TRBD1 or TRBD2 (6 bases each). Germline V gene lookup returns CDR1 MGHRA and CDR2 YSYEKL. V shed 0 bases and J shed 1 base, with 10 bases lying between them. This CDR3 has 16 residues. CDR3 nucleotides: TGCGCCAGCAGCCAAGAAGGGGGGTTTTCCTACAATGAGCAGTTCTTC. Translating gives CASSQEGGFSYNEQFF.

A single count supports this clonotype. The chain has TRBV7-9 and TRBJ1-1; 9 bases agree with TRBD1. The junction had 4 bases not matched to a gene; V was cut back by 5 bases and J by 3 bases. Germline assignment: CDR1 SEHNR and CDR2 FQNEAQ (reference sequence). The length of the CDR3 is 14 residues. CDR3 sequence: CASSQQGADTEAFF. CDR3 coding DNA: TGTGCCAGCAGCCAACAGGGGGCGGACACTGAAGCTTTCTTT.

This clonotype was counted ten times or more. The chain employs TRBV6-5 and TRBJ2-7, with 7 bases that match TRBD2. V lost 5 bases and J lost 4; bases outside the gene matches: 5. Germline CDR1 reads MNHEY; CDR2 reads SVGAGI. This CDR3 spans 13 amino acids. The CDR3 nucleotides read TGTGCCAGCAGTGGACTAGGGAGATACGAGCAGTACTTC. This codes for CASSGLGRYEQYF.

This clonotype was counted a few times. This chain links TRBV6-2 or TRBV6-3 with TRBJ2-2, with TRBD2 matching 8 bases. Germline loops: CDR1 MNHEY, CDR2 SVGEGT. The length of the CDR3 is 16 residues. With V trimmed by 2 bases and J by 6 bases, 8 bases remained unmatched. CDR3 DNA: TGTGCCAGCAGTTACGTTGCGGGAGGAAAGGCCGGGGAGCTGTTTTTT. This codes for CASSYVAGGKAGELFF.

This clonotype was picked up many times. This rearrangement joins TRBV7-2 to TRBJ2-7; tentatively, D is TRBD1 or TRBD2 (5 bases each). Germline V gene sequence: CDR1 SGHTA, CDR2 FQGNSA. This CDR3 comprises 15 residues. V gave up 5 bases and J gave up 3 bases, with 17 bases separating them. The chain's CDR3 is CASSLGAGPFYEQYF. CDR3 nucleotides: TGTGCCAGCAGCCTCGGGGCAGGGCCGTTCTACGAGCAGTACTTC.

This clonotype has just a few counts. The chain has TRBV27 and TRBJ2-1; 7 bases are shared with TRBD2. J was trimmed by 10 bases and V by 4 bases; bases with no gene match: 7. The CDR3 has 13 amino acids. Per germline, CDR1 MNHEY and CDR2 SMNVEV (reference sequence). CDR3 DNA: TGTGCCAGCAGTTGGGGGGGAGGAGAAGAGCAGTTCTTC. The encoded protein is CASSWGGGEEQFF.

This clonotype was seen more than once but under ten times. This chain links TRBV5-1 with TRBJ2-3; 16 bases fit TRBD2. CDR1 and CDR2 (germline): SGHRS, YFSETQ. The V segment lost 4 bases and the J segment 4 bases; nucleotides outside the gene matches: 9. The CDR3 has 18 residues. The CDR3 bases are TGCGCCAGCAGCCCCGGGACTAGCGGGAGGGCCAGGGCAGATACGCAGTATTTT. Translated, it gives CASSPGTSGRARADTQYF.

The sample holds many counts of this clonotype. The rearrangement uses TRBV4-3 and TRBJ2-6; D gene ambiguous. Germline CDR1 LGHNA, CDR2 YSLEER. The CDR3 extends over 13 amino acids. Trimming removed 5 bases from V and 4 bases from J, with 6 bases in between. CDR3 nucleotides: TGCGCCAGCAGCAAGACCGGGGCCAACGTCCTGACTTTC. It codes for CASSKTGANVLTF.

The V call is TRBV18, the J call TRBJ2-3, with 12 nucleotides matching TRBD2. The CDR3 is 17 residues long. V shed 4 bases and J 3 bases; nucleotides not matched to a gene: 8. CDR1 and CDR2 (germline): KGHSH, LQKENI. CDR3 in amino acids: CASSLTLAGGPTDTQYF. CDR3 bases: TGTGCCAGCTCACTGACCCTAGCGGGGGGGCCAACAGATACGCAGTATTTT.

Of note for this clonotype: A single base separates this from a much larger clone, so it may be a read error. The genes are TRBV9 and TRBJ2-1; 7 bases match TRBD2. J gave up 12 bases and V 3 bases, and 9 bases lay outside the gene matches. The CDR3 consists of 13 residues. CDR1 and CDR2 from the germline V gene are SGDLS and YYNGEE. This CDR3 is CASSGPLAGVQFF. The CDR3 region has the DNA TGTGCCAGCAGCGGTCCGTTAGCGGGTGTGCAGTTCTTC.

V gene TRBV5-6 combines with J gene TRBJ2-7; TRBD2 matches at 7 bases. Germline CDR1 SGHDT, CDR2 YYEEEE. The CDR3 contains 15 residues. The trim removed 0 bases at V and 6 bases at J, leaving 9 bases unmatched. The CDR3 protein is CASSLGGGSWCEQYF. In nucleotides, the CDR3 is TGTGCCAGCAGCTTGGGGGGCGGGAGTTGGTGCGAGCAGTACTTC.

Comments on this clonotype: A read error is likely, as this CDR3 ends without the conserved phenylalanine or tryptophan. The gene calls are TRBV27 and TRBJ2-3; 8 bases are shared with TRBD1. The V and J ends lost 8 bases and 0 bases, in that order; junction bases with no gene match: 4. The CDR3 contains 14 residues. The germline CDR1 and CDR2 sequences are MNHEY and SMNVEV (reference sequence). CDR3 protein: CASGTGPSTDTQYL. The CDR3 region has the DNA TGTGCCAGCGGGACAGGCCCTAGCACAGATACGCAGTATCTT.